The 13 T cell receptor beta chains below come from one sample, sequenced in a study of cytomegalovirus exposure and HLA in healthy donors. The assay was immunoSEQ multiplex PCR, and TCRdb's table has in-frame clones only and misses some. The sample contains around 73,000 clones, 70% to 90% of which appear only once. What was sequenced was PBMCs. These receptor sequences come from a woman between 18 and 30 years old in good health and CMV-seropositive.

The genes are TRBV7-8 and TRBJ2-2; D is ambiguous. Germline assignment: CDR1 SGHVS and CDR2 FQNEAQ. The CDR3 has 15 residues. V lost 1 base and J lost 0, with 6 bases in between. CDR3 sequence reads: CASSLVLSNTGELFF. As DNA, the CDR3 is TGTGCCAGCAGCTTAGTTTTATCGAACACCGGGGAGCTGTTTTTT.

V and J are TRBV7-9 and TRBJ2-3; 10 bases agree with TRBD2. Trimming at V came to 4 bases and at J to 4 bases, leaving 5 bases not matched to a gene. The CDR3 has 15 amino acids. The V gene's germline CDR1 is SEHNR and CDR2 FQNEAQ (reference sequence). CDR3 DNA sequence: TGTGCCAGCAGCTCGACTAGCGGGTCCCCAGATACGCAGTATTTT. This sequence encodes CASSSTSGSPDTQYF.

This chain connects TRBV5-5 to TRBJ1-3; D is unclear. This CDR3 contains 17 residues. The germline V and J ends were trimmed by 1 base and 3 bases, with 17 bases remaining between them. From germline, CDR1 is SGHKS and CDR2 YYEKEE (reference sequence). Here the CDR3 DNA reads TGTGCCAGCAGCTTGATCGAGGGCGGCTCGTTTGGAAACACCATATATTTT. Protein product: CASSLIEGGSFGNTIYF.

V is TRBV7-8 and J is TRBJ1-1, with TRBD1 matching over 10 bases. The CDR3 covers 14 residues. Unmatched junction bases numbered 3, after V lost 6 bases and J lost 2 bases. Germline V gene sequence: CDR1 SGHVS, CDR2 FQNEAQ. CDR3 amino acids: CASSRDRGNTEAFF. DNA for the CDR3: TGTGCCAGCAGTAGGGACAGGGGAAACACTGAAGCTTTCTTT.

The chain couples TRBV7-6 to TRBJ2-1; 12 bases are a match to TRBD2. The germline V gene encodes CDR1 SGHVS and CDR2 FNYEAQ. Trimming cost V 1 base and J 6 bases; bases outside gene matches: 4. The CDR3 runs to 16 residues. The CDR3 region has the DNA TGTGCCAGCAGCTTAGAGCCACTAGCGGGAGGCAATGAGCAGTTCTTC. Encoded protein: CASSLEPLAGGNEQFF.

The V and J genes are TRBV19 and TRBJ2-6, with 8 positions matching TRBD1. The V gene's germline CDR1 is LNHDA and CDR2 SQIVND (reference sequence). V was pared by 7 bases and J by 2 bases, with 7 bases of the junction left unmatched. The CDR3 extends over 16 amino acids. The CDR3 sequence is CASTDDRGPGANVLTF. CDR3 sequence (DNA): TGTGCCAGTACCGACGACAGGGGTCCTGGGGCCAACGTCCTGACTTTC.

This CDR3 reads CASSPEGAANEKLFF. The CDR3 DNA sequence: TGTGCCAGCAGCCCGGAGGGGGCTGCTAATGAAAAACTGTTTTTT. The chain combines TRBV7-9 with TRBJ1-4, with 7 nucleotides matching TRBD1. J lost 3 bases, V lost 5 bases, and 6 bases had no gene match. The germline V gene encodes CDR1 SEHNR and CDR2 FQNEAQ (reference sequence). CDR3 length: 15 amino acids.

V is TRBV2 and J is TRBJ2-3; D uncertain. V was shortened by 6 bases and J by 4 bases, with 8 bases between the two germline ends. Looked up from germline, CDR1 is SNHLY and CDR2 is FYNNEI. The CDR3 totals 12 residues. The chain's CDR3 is CASSGSADTQYF. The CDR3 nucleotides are TGTGCCAGCAGCGGTTCGGCAGATACGCAGTATTTT.

CDR3 DNA sequence: TGTGCCAGCAGCCGAGGGAGGGAAGGGTTAGGCAATCAGCCCCAGCATTTT. Translation: CASSRGREGLGNQPQHF. The chain links TRBV28 to TRBJ1-5; D uncertain. V was shortened by 6 bases and J by 2 bases, with 20 bases between the two germline ends. Germline CDR1 is MDHEN and CDR2 is SYDVKM. This CDR3 region has 17 residues.

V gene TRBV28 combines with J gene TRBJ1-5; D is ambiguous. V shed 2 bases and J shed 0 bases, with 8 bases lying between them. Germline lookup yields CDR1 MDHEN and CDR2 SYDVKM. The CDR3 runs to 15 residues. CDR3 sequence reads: CASSLSLNSNQPQHF. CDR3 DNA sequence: TGTGCCAGCAGTTTAAGTCTAAATAGCAATCAGCCCCAGCATTTT.

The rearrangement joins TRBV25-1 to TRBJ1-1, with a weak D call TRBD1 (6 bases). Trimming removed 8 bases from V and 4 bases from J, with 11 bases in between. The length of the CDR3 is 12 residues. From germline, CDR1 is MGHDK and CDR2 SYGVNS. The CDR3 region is CASRRGGTEAFF. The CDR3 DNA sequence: TGTGCCAGCCGCAGGGGCGGCACTGAAGCTTTCTTT. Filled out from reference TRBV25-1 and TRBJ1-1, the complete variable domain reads EADIYQTPRYLVIGTGKKITLECSQTMGHDKMYWYQQDPGMELHLIHYSYGVNSTEKGDLSSESTVSRIRTEHFPLTLESARPSHTSQYLCASRRGGTEAFFGQGTRLTVV.

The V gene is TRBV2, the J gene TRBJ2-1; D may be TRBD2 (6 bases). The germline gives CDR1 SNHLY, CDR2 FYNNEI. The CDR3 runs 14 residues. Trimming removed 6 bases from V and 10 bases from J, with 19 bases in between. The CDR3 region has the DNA TGTGCCAGCAGCCTGGGACTCACTTCCGGGGAGCAGTTCTTC. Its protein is CASSLGLTSGEQFF.

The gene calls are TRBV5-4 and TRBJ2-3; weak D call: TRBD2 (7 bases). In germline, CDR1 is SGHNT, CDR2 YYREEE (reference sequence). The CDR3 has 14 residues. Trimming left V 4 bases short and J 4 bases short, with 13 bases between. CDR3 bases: TGTGCCAGCAGCGGCCTCGGGGGGCCAGATACGCAGTATTTT. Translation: CASSGLGGPDTQYF.